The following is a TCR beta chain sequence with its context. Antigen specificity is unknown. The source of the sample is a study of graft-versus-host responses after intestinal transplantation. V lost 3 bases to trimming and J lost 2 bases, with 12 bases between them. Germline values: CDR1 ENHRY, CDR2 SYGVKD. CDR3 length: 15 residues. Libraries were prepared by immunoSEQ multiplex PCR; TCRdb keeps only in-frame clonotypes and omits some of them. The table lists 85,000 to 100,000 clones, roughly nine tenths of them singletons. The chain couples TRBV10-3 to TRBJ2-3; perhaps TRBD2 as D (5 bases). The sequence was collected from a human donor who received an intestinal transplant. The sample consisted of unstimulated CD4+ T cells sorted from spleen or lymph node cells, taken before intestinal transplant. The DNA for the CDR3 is TGTGCCATCAGTGACTCGGGAATGCACACAGATACGCAGTATTTT. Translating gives CAISDSGMHTDTQYF.